This TCR beta chain was obtained from a study of cytomegalovirus exposure and HLA in healthy donors. Study-level points and caveats: The authors later linked a missense DCLRE1C variant to TCR beta V- and J-gene trimming. Researchers catalogued about 160 TCR beta chains as cytomegalovirus-associated. A later analysis associated 16,951 TCR beta sequences with HLA alleles at a 0.05 false discovery rate.

This CDR3 is 16 amino acids long. V lost 1 base to trimming and J lost 5 bases; unmatched junction nucleotides: 9. From germline, CDR1 is LGHNA and CDR2 YSLEER. PCR was performed using 60 Vbeta and 13 Jbeta primers. Clones were read by immunoSEQ multiplex PCR, and TCRdb kept only the in-frame ones, dropping some. This sample carries 100,000 to 150,000 clones, around 80% of them seen once, and the ten largest clones take around 13%. With regard to this clone: Its antigen remains unidentified.

The genes are TRBV4-3 and TRBJ2-5; 8 nucleotides match TRBD2. The sequencing input was PBMCs. The source of this sequence is a woman aged 55 to 70 in good health and CMV-seropositive. CDR3: CASSQALAGGGETQYF. The CDR3 region has the DNA TGCGCCAGCAGCCAAGCCCTAGCGGGTGGCGGGGAGACCCAGTACTTC.